Listed below are T cell receptor beta chains from one sample, sequenced in a study of blood T cell repertoires in COVID-19. Profiled with immunoSEQ multiplex PCR; TCRdb holds only in-frame clones, not every one. Among roughly 200,000 clones listed, 70% to 90% were seen once. The specimen was peripheral blood. These receptors were obtained from a man aged 55 to 70 with acute or convalescent COVID-19. The CDR3 runs from the conserved cysteine through the conserved F or W.

V gene	J gene	CDR3 protein
TRBV24-1	TRBJ2-2	CATSDFLVAGGELFF
TRBV28	TRBJ2-1	CASSFRRRGGGNEQFF
TRBV5-5	TRBJ2-3	CASSPPGGADTQYF
TRBV15	TRBJ1-5	CATRTGGDSNQPQHF
TRBV6-4	TRBJ2-3	CASSIQGSRTDTQYF
TRBV11-2	TRBJ1-2	CASSQMGPYGYTF
TRBV7-2	TRBJ2-2	CASSLGDSNTGELFF
TRBV9	TRBJ1-3	CASSVGGPSSGNTIYF
TRBV30	TRBJ2-1	CAWSGLAGEGINEQFF
TRBV6-6	TRBJ2-1	CASRRSGSEDEQFF
TRBV6-5	TRBJ1-6	CASSYARTGGDSPLHF
TRBV5-1	TRBJ1-4	CASRADSTNEKLFF
TRBV4-2	TRBJ2-3	CASSPGRLRTDTQYF
TRBV27	TRBJ2-7	CASRASSGTSGRKQYF
TRBV27	TRBJ2-4	CASFSSKNIQYF
TRBV6-2/TRBV6-3	TRBJ2-1	CASSYSGRGNYNEQFF
TRBV24-1	TRBJ2-7	CATSDLLALLAGEDEQYF
TRBV5-1	TRBJ1-2	CASSLDSPGEDGYTF
TRBV27	TRBJ1-2	CASRPNSGWGYTF
TRBV10-2	TRBJ2-7	CASRLGTGLYEQYF
TRBV28	TRBJ1-2	CASRSGAGYGYTF
TRBV9	TRBJ2-1	CASSDGPGAESYNEQFF
TRBV24-1	TRBJ2-5	CATSDSAGVGETQYF
TRBV7-2	TRBJ2-7	CASSLHDRALYEQYF
TRBV27	TRBJ2-7	CASSSITGTSIREQYF
TRBV19	TRBJ1-2	CASSPRQTINYGYTF
TRBV14	TRBJ2-5	CASSQVERGTQYF
TRBV19	TRBJ1-2	CASSIHRDDYGYTF
TRBV15	TRBJ1-2	CATSRVGKNYGYTF
TRBV15	TRBJ2-7	CATSRDGGRSGDYEQYF
TRBV2	TRBJ2-7	CASSAPPSYEQYF
TRBV5-3	TRBJ2-3	CARSLETLQRQYF
TRBV5-4	TRBJ1-2	CASSAQQGAGGYTF
TRBV6-5	TRBJ1-2	CASSPGLYGYTF
TRBV6-2/TRBV6-3	TRBJ2-1	CASSYSSGISSYNEQFF
TRBV27	TRBJ1-6	CASSQDLLAQGHNSPLHF
TRBV27	TRBJ1-5	CASRSAGSGNQPQHF
TRBV6-4	TRBJ2-3	CASSDSSTGSTDTQYF
TRBV2	TRBJ1-4	CASSEARSHRPNEKLFF
TRBV7-3	TRBJ2-1	CASSLGGQYSYNEQFF
TRBV7-9	TRBJ2-7	CASSFGTSGNQQYF
TRBV27	TRBJ2-6	CASSSQTGTGANVLTF
TRBV19	TRBJ2-1	CASSPGTRGYNEQFF
TRBV5-6	TRBJ2-1	CASSLTGSSYNEQFF
TRBV6-2/TRBV6-3	TRBJ1-2	CASTPGKGSYGYTF
TRBV3-1/TRBV3-2	TRBJ1-6	CASSQLTGNSPLHF
TRBV6-5	TRBJ2-1	CASSSLGYNEQFF
TRBV5-1	TRBJ2-3	CASSPWPRDRLNTQYF
TRBV6-4	TRBJ1-4	CASSDGTGSNEKLFF
TRBV7-9	TRBJ2-7	CASSSSGTSGIRGPYEQYF
TRBV10-3	TRBJ2-1	CAISESREPYNEQFF
TRBV6-2/TRBV6-3	TRBJ1-5	CASSYRGGTDQPQHF
TRBV18	TRBJ1-2	CASSPQGQGILGGYTF
TRBV29-1	TRBJ1-1	CSGQGARTEAFF
TRBV15	TRBJ2-1	CATSRWTGKGSYNEQFF
TRBV28	TRBJ1-2	CASKVGANYGYTF
TRBV5-6	TRBJ1-1	CASYRERNTEAFF
TRBV5-1	TRBJ1-2	CASSLDSFNYGYTF